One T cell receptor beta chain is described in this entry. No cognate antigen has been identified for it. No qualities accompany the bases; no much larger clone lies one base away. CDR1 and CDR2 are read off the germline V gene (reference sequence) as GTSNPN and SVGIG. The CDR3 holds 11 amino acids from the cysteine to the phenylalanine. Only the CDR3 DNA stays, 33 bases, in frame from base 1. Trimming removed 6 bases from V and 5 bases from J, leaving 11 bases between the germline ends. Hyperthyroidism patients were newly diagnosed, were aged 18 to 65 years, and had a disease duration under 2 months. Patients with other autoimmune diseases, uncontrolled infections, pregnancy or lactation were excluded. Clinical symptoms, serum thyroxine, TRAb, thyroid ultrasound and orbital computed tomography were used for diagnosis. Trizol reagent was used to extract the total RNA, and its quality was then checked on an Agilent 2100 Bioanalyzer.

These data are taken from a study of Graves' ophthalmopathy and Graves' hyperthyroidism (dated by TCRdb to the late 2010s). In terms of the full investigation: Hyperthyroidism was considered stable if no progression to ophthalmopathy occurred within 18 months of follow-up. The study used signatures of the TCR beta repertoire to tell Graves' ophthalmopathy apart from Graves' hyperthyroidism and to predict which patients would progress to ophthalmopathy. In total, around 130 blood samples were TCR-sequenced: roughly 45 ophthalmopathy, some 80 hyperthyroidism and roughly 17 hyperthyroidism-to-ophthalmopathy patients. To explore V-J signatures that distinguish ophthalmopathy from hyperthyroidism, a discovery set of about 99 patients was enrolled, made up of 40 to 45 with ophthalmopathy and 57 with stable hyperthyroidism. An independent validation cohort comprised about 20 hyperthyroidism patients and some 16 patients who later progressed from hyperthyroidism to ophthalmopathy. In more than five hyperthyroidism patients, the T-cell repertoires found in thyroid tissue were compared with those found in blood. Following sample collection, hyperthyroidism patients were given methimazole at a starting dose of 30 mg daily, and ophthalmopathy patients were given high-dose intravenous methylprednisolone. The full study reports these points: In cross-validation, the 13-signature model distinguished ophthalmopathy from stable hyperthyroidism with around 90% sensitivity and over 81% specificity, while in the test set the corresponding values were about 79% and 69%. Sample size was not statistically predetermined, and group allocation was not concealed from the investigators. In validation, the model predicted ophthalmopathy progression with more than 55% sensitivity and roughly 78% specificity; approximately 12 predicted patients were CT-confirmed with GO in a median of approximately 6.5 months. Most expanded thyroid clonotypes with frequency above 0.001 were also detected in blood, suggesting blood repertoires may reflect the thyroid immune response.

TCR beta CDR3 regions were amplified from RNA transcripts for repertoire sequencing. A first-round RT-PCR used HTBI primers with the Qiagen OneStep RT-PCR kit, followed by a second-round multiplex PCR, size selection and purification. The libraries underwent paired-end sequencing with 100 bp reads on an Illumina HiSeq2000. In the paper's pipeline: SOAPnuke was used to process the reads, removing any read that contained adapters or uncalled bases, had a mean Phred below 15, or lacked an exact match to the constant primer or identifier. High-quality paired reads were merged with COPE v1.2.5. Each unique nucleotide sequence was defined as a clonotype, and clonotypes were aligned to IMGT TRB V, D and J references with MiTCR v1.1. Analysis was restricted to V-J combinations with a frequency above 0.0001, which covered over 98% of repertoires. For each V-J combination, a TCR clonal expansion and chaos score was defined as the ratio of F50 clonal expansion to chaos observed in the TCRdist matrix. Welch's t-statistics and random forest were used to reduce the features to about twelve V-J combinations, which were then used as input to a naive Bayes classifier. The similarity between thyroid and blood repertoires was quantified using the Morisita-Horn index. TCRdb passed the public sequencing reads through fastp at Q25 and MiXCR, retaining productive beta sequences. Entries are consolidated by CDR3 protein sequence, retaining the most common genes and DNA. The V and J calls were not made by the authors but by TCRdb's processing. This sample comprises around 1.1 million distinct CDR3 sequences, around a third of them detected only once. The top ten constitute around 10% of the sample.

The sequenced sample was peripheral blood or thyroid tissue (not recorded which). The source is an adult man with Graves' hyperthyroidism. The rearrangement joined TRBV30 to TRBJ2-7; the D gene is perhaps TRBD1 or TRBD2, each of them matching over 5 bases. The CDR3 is CACRGVNEQYF. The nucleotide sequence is TGTGCCTGCCGAGGGGTGAACGAGCAGTACTTC.